The 17 T cell receptor beta chains given below trace back to one sample, sequenced in a study of blood T cell repertoires in COVID-19. The assay was immunoSEQ multiplex PCR, and TCRdb's table has in-frame clones only and misses some. The profile covers more than 65,000 clones, with roughly 80% appearing a single time and 9% to 10% taken by the ten largest. Source material: peripheral blood. The receptors were sampled from a woman aged 80 or older with acute or convalescent COVID-19.

This clone was counted only a few times. This chain joins TRBV6-5 and TRBJ1-2, with 9 bases aligning to TRBD1. The V and J ends lost 5 bases and 4 bases, in that order; junction bases with no gene match: 5. This CDR3 region has 14 residues. Germline V gene data show CDR1 as MNHEY and CDR2 as SVGAGI. DNA for the CDR3: TGTGCCAGCAGTACCGGGACAGGGTCCTATGGCTACACCTTC. It is translated as CASSTGTGSYGYTF.

This clone was counted only a few times. The rearrangement links TRBV6-5 to TRBJ2-7; the match to TRBD1 covers 8 bases. The CDR3 covers 14 residues. V lost 2 bases, J lost 4 bases, and 4 bases stayed unmatched. Looked up from germline, CDR1 is MNHEY and CDR2 is SVGAGI. CDR3: CASSYRDRFYEQYF. CDR3 in DNA: TGTGCCAGCAGTTACCGGGACAGGTTTTACGAGCAGTACTTC.

This clone was seen just once. This chain joins TRBV7-8 and TRBJ1-1; 8 bases agree with TRBD1. CDR1 is SGHVS, CDR2 FQNEAQ, per germline. There are 16 residues in the CDR3. Unmatched junction bases numbered 4, after V lost 0 bases and J lost 1 base. DNA of the CDR3: TGTGCCAGCAGCTTAGCCCGGGACAGGACGAACACTGAAGCTTTCTTT. This sequence encodes CASSLARDRTNTEAFF.

CDR3 sequence: CASSLALTTGELFF. CDR3 sequence (DNA): TGTGCCAGCAGCTTGGCACTTACCACCGGGGAGCTGTTTTTT. The chain is built from TRBV5-5 and TRBJ2-2; D unresolved. The CDR3 sequence is 14 residues long. Trimming removed 0 bases at V and 4 bases at J, with 7 bases between. The V gene's germline CDR1 is SGHKS and CDR2 YYEKEE (reference sequence).

The chain links TRBV12-5 to TRBJ1-2; 9 bases map to TRBD1. J gave up 7 bases and V 2 bases, and 8 bases lay outside the gene matches. Per germline, CDR1 LGHNT and CDR2 FRNRAP. The CDR3 totals 15 residues. CDR3: CASGLTGGQGSGYTF. CDR3 DNA sequence: TGTGCTAGTGGTTTGACTGGGGGACAGGGAAGTGGCTACACCTTC.

The V gene is TRBV2, the J gene TRBJ1-2, with 10 bases that match TRBD1. Germline V gives CDR1 SNHLY, CDR2 FYNNEI. Trimming cost V 6 bases and J 5 bases; bases outside gene matches: 18. This CDR3 is built from 18 residues. The DNA of the CDR3 is TGTGCCAGCAGGAAACTGGGGACAGGGGCGAAACGCCAGTATGGCTACACCTTC. Its translation: CASRKLGTGAKRQYGYTF.

V and J are TRBV2 and TRBJ2-7; D may be TRBD2 (7 bases). Trimming cost V 6 bases and J 2 bases, with 20 bases left between them. Germline V gene lookup returns CDR1 SNHLY and CDR2 FYNNEI. This CDR3 has 16 residues. The CDR3 sequence: CASSPGGQKGAYEQYF. The DNA for the CDR3 is TGTGCCAGCAGCCCGGGGGGACAAAAAGGAGCCTACGAGCAGTACTTC.

The chain uses TRBV4-1 and TRBJ1-2; D is undetermined. Germline CDR1 MGHRA, CDR2 YSYEKL. Trimming took off 1 base at V and 6 bases at J, with 15 bases between the two ends. There are 15 residues in the CDR3. CDR3 amino acids: CASSQVEGSWDGYTF. The CDR3 DNA is TGCGCCAGCAGCCAAGTCGAGGGAAGTTGGGATGGCTACACCTTC.

V usage is TRBV3-1 (or the pseudogene TRBV3-2) and J usage is TRBJ1-2; 10 bases line up with TRBD1. V lost 6 bases and J lost 4; bases outside the gene matches: 8. The CDR3 has 15 residues. Germline CDR1 reads LGHDT; CDR2 reads YNNKEL (reference sequence). DNA of the CDR3: TGTGCCAGCAGTAGGACAGGGGGAGATGTCTATGGCTACACCTTC. This encodes CASSRTGGDVYGYTF.

The chain links TRBV19 to TRBJ1-1; unclear D gene. V was trimmed by 1 base and J by 0 bases, leaving 15 bases between them. The CDR3 consists of 17 residues. Germline V CDR1 and CDR2: LNHDA, SQIVND (reference sequence). Written as DNA, the CDR3 is TGTGCCAGTAGTATAGGCCGACAAAGGAAGCTGAACACTGAAGCTTTCTTT. The encoded protein is CASSIGRQRKLNTEAFF.

The V gene is TRBV7-9, the J gene TRBJ1-6; no firm D call. This CDR3 is 12 amino acids long. Germline CDR1 SEHNR, CDR2 FQNEAQ (reference sequence). Trimming took 5 bases from V and 5 from J, leaving 4 bases between them. The CDR3, as DNA: TGTGCCAGCAGCCAGGATAATTCACCCCTCCACTTT. Protein product: CASSQDNSPLHF.

This clone was observed once. The V call is TRBV13, the J call TRBJ1-3; 9 nucleotides match TRBD1. Trimming at V came to 6 bases and at J to 0 bases, leaving 12 bases not matched to a gene. The CDR3 extends over 18 amino acids. Germline V gene sequence: CDR1 PRHDT, CDR2 FYEKMQ (reference sequence). CDR3 coding DNA: TGTGCCAGCAGACACGGACAGGGGAGGCGTAGCTCTGGAAACACCATATATTTT. This codes for CASRHGQGRRSSGNTIYF.

This chain links TRBV13 with TRBJ1-1, with 8 nucleotides matching TRBD1. V lost 7 bases to trimming and J lost 5 bases; unmatched junction nucleotides: 9. Looked up from germline, CDR1 is PRHDT and CDR2 is FYEKMQ (reference sequence). CDR3 length equals 14 residues. DNA for the CDR3: TGTGCCAGCACACAAGGCAGGGGGCGAACTGAAGCTTTCTTT. This sequence encodes CASTQGRGRTEAFF.

J is TRBJ1-5 and V is TRBV12-3 or TRBV12-4; a weak D match, TRBD1 (5 bases). The CDR3 consists of 13 residues. V was pared by 6 bases and J by 7 bases, with 13 bases between. The DNA of the CDR3 is TGTGCCAGCAGGCAGGGAGGCGGGCAGCCCCAGCATTTT. This sequence encodes CASRQGGGQPQHF.

The chain joins TRBV18 to TRBJ2-7; possibly TRBD1 for D (6 bases). CDR3 length: 13 amino acids. Trimming pared 6 bases from V and 1 base from J, leaving 10 bases between. The germline CDR1 and CDR2 sequences are KGHSH and LQKENI. The CDR3 reads CASSPRGSYEQYF. Here the CDR3 DNA reads TGTGCCAGCTCCCCAAGGGGGTCCTACGAGCAGTACTTC.

J is TRBJ2-7 and V is TRBV15, with TRBD1 identical over 7 bases. V was clipped by 3 bases and J by 7 bases; unmatched bases: 9. Germline-derived CDR1 and CDR2 are LNHNV and YYDKDF (reference sequence). CDR3 length equals 14 residues. This chain's CDR3 is CATSSLTGVREQYF. The CDR3 bases are TGTGCCACCAGCAGCCTCACAGGGGTAAGGGAGCAGTACTTC. The full variable domain, in which reference TRBV15 and TRBJ2-7 provide the parts outside the CDR3, is DAMVIQNPRYQVTQFGKPVTLSCSQTLNHNVMYWYQQKSSQAPKLLFHYYDKDFNNEADTPDNFQSRRPNTSFCFLDIRSPGLGDTAMYLCATSSLTGVREQYFGPGTRLTVT.

The chain carries TRBV18 and TRBJ1-6, with 8 nucleotides matching TRBD1. The J segment lost 9 bases and the V segment lost 3 bases, leaving 7 bases of the junction unmatched. This CDR3 region has 15 residues. Germline loops: CDR1 KGHSH, CDR2 LQKENI. CDR3 DNA sequence: TGTGCCAGCTCACCGACAGGGGACATTGGTTCACCCCTCCACTTT. Translation: CASSPTGDIGSPLHF.